This T cell receptor beta chain stems from a study of T-cell memory formation after mild COVID-19. Study overall: There were largely donor-specific TCR clusters.

Whole-study results and caveats: Clones from the second wave (peaking day 37) had unconfirmed SARS-CoV-2 specificity. Contracting CD4+ clones sat mainly in CM and EM; CD8+ in EMRA. The pre-infection memory compartment contained some responding clones, suggesting cross-reactive memory joined.

This clonotype was seen many times. Its antigen is unidentified. This CDR3 has 17 residues. TCRdb redid the calling of the 5' RACE reads with MiXCR, one entry per CDR3 protein. The table records approximately 500,000 distinct CDR3 sequences, approximately 23% of them present only once. The source material was PBMCs or a T cell subset sorted from them (not recorded which). This receptor was identified in an adult woman who had mild COVID-19 (a few samples of this study predate the infection). Cell type and time point are not known. The chain uses TRBV21-1 and TRBJ2-4; no DNA check was done on the table's D call, TRBD2. TRBV21-1 constitutes a pseudogene. The CDR3 DNA reads as TGTGCCAGCAGCAAAGGGTACCAGGGCCGAGCGGAAAACATTCAGTACTTC. Its translation: CASSKGYQGRAENIQYF.